This T cell receptor (beta chain) was identified in a study of shared clonotypes between healthy human individuals. CDR1 and CDR2 (germline): SNHLY, FYNNEI. Trimming cost V 6 bases and J 3 bases, with 12 bases left between them. This CDR3 has 14 residues. Study-wide results and caveats: Naive subsets tended to show greater estimated richness than memory subsets.

Each subset's genomic DNA was split evenly across several immunoSEQ plates. Here immunoSEQ multiplex PCR was the method, and the copy in TCRdb shows in-frame clones only, minus some. Of some 2 million clones listed, about 95% are singletons. The naive CD8 population came from CD45RO-negative cells selected for CCR7, without terminally differentiated effector memory CD45RA+ cells. Donors included only healthy HIV-negative adults lacking recent acute infections or vaccinations. Among the donors, all were Caucasian adults who lived in Nashville, Tennessee. Regarding this clone: Antigen: not known.

V usage is TRBV2 and J usage is TRBJ1-3; possible D gene TRBD1, 6 bases. This TCR was recovered from a man between 18 and 29 years old in good health. Sequenced sample: naive CD8+ T cells sorted from blood. CDR3 sequence reads: CASRLQGVGNTIYF. CDR3 bases: TGTGCCAGCAGACTACAGGGCGTTGGAAACACCATATATTTT.